This entry concerns a single T cell receptor (beta chain). The data stem from a study of CD4 T cells in relation to SARS-CoV-2 and coronaviruses. Across the whole study: Shared crossreactive spike epitopes were mapped to their HLA restriction.

The CDR3 is 15 amino acids. Looked up from germline, CDR1 is MNHNY and CDR2 is SVGAGI (reference sequence). Trimming took 2 bases from V and 5 from J, leaving 12 bases between them. Repertoires were generated with immunoSEQ multiplex PCR, while TCRdb's copy carries only in-frame clones and drops some. The sample comprises tens of thousands of clones, around 89% of which are singletons, and 9.2% rests with the top ten. Material for sequencing was memory CD4+ T cells from PBMCs. V usage is TRBV6-6 and J usage is TRBJ1-4, with D unclear. The clonotype comes from an adult with COVID-19. This CDR3 reads CASSYPGPSNEKLFF. The CDR3 coding sequence is TGTGCCAGCAGTTACCCCGGCCCTTCCAATGAAAAACTGTTTTTT.